Following are 22 T cell receptor beta chains from one sample sequenced in a study of response to subunit inactivated influenza vaccine. MiXCR was run by TCRdb on the RT-PCR reads, yielding one entry per CDR3 protein. The table includes approximately 570,000 distinct CDR3 sequences, around 8% detected once. The sequencing here drew on PBMCs from blood, taken around 25 months after vaccination. The source of these receptors is a man aged 50 to 69 who received an inactivated influenza vaccine.

This clonotype was observed at least ten times. The chain uses TRBV5-1 and TRBJ2-5; 9 nucleotides agree with TRBD1. Germline lookup yields CDR1 SGHRS and CDR2 YFSETQ. The CDR3 contains 14 residues. J gave up 3 bases and V 0 bases, and 0 bases lay outside the gene matches. The CDR3 loop is CASSLGTGEETQYF. The CDR3 DNA is TGCGCCAGCAGCTTGGGGACAGGGGAAGAGACCCAGTACTTC.

Comments on this clonotype: A read error may be the cause here, since a much bigger clone is one base away. Since no conserved phenylalanine or tryptophan closes the CDR3, a read error is the likely cause. J is TRBJ2-5 and V is TRBV12-3 or TRBV12-4, with 7 bases fitting TRBD2. The CDR3 length is 13 residues. Trimming at V came to 3 bases and at J to 5 bases, leaving 3 bases not matched to a gene. The CDR3 nucleotides are TGTGCCAGCAGTTTGTCGGGGGGTGAGACCCAGTACTCC. Amino acids: CASSLSGGETQYS.

V is TRBV4-3 and J is TRBJ2-2; possible D gene TRBD2, 6 bases. In germline, CDR1 is LGHNA, CDR2 YSLEER. Trimming removed 0 bases from V and 4 bases from J, with 12 bases in between. The length of the CDR3 is 16 residues. DNA of the CDR3: TGCGCCAGCAGCCAAGATCGGGGGTCGGGCACCGGGGAGCTGTTTTTT. It is translated as CASSQDRGSGTGELFF.

For the CDR3, the DNA is TGCGCCAGCAGCGTGCAGATGGTCGGCTCTGGAAACACCATATATTTT. Amino acids: CASSVQMVGSGNTIYF. V usage is TRBV5-1 and J usage is TRBJ1-3; no reliable D call. CDR1 is SGHRS, CDR2 YFSETQ, per germline. The CDR3 covers 16 residues. The ends were cut back, 4 bases at V and 0 bases at J, with 14 bases in the middle.

The J gene is TRBJ2-1, the V gene TRBV14, with 7 bases aligning to TRBD1. Germline V gene sequence: CDR1 SGHDN, CDR2 FVKESK. V shed 4 bases and J 2 bases; nucleotides not matched to a gene: 5. The CDR3 spans 15 residues. The CDR3 sequence: CASSPTGATYNEQFF. For the CDR3, the DNA is TGTGCCAGCAGCCCCACAGGGGCCACCTACAATGAGCAGTTCTTC.

J is TRBJ1-4 and V is TRBV4-2; D perhaps matches TRBD1 (6 bases). Germline CDR1 is LGHNA and CDR2 is YNFKEQ. The CDR3 runs 16 residues. V was shortened by 0 bases and J by 8 bases, with 16 bases between the two germline ends. CDR3 sequence (DNA): TGTGCCAGCAGCCAAGAAAGACAGGCAGGGGTAGAAAAACTGTTTTTT. Translated, it gives CASSQERQAGVEKLFF.

Points on this clonotype: A much bigger clone sits one base away, suggesting this may be a read error. The chain has TRBV29-1 and TRBJ2-5, with D perhaps TRBD1 (7 bases). The CDR3 totals 12 residues. In germline, CDR1 is SQVTM, CDR2 ANQGSEA. This chain's CDR3 is CSGGGGLETQNF. The CDR3, as DNA: TGCAGTGGAGGAGGGGGCCTTGAGACCCAGAACTTC.

This clonotype was picked up many times. The gene calls are TRBV6-1 and TRBJ2-7; 9 nucleotides agree with TRBD2. Germline-derived CDR1 and CDR2 are MNHNS and SASEGT. This CDR3 is built from 13 residues. With V trimmed by 9 bases and J by 7 bases, 10 bases remained unmatched. The DNA for the CDR3 is TGTGCCAGTTATAGCGGGAGAGGGAATGAGCAGTACTTC. Amino acid sequence: CASYSGRGNEQYF.

A few counts support this clonotype. This chain connects TRBV7-2 to TRBJ2-7; TRBD2 agrees at 11 bases. After removal of 5 bases from V and 6 bases from J, the junction contained 6 bases not matched to a gene. Germline CDR1 SGHTA, CDR2 FQGNSA. This CDR3 is built from 14 residues. The CDR3 DNA reads TGTGCCAGCAGCCAAACTAGCGGGAGAGGCGAGCAGTACTTC. It is translated as CASSQTSGRGEQYF.

This clonotype was recorded many times. V usage is TRBV14 and J usage is TRBJ1-1; D is ambiguous. Germline assignment: CDR1 SGHDN and CDR2 FVKESK. CDR3 size: 14 residues. Trimming cost V 1 base and J 1 base, with 7 bases left between them. The CDR3 loop is CASSQGDQNTEAFF. CDR3 coding DNA: TGTGCCAGCAGCCAAGGAGACCAGAACACTGAAGCTTTCTTT.

The chain combines TRBV6-5 with TRBJ2-1, with 9 nucleotides matching TRBD2. CDR3 size: 14 residues. Trimming at V came to 2 bases and at J to 9 bases, leaving 5 bases not matched to a gene. CDR1 and CDR2 from the germline V gene are MNHEY and SVGAGI. CDR3: CASSYPTLAGEQFF. The CDR3 DNA is TGTGCCAGCAGTTACCCCACACTAGCGGGTGAGCAGTTCTTC.

This clonotype was seen a few times. The V gene is TRBV11-2, the J gene TRBJ2-5, with 9 bases that match TRBD2. Per germline, CDR1 SGHAT and CDR2 FQNNGV. This CDR3 is 19 amino acids long. Trimming cost V 2 bases and J 0 bases; bases outside gene matches: 13. The CDR3 region has the DNA TGTGCCAGCAGCTTAAGGGAGGTAGCGGGAGCGTCATACCAAGAGACCCAGTACTTC. Its translation is CASSLREVAGASYQETQYF.

The chain has TRBV29-1 and TRBJ2-5; D is perhaps TRBD1 or TRBD2 (5 bases each). CDR1 and CDR2 (germline): SQVTM, ANQGSEA. The CDR3 is 13 amino acids. The V gene lost 6 bases and the J gene lost 8 bases, with 19 bases spanning the gap. Here the CDR3 DNA reads TGCAGCGTGGCCGGGACCCCAGGTCGAACCCAGTACTTC. Translation gives CSVAGTPGRTQYF.

This rearrangement joins TRBV11-2 to TRBJ2-7, with D uncertain. With 2 bases removed from V and 3 bases from J, the gap between germline ends came to 8 bases. CDR3 length: 13 residues. Germline V lookup: CDR1 SGHAT, CDR2 FQNNGV. In DNA, the CDR3 is TGTGCCAGCAGCTTATCCAGTTACTACGAGCAGTACTTC. Translating it yields CASSLSSYYEQYF.

The chain has TRBV3-1 and TRBJ2-7, with no clear D. The CDR3 extends over 16 amino acids. V was shortened by 1 base and J by 2 bases, with 15 bases between the two germline ends. Germline CDR1 and CDR2: LGHDT and YNNKEL (reference sequence). CDR3 loop: CASSQGLRLRPYEQYF. CDR3 in DNA: TGTGCCAGCAGCCAAGGTTTGCGGCTGAGGCCCTACGAGCAGTACTTC.

This clonotype was counted at least ten times. This chain uses TRBV7-8 with TRBJ2-1, with 13 bases identical to TRBD2. The CDR3 runs to 15 residues. After removal of 4 bases from V and 7 bases from J, the junction contained 4 bases not matched to a gene. Germline loops: CDR1 SGHVS, CDR2 FQNEAQ. CDR3 in DNA: TGTGCCAGCAGCTGGACTAGCGGGGGCTCGAATGAGCAGTTCTTC. This codes for CASSWTSGGSNEQFF.

This clonotype was seen a handful of times. The chain combines TRBV27 with TRBJ1-6; 7 bases match TRBD1. J lost 8 bases, V lost 2 bases, and 9 bases had no gene match. Germline CDR1 and CDR2: MNHEY and SMNVEV (reference sequence). This CDR3 is built from 16 residues. CDR3 DNA: TGTGCCAGCAGTTTACATCCTCAGGGGGTTTATTCACCCCTCCACTTT. Protein sequence: CASSLHPQGVYSPLHF.

In this sample, this clonotype turned up a few times. The CDR3 DNA reads TGCAGTGCTAGGAGTGACAGGGTAGAGTATTTT. It is translated as CSARSDRVEYF. The rearrangement links TRBV20-1 to TRBJ2-3; 7 positions agree with TRBD1. CDR3 length: 11 residues. V trimming: 3 bases; J trimming: 13 bases; junction bases outside the gene matches: 7. In germline, CDR1 is DFQATT, CDR2 SNEGSKA (reference sequence).

CDR3 in amino acids: CSANPFQRGVKETQYF. In nucleotides, the CDR3 is TGCAGTGCTAACCCCTTCCAGCGGGGGGTAAAAGAGACCCAGTACTTC. This chain connects TRBV20-1 to TRBJ2-5; 9 bases map to TRBD2. The V gene's germline CDR1 is DFQATT and CDR2 SNEGSKA (reference sequence). With V trimmed by 4 bases and J by 3 bases, 12 bases remained unmatched. The CDR3 contains 16 residues.

The table lists this clonotype with a few counts. This chain connects TRBV20-1 to TRBJ1-3, with D possibly matching TRBD1 (5 bases). The V and J ends lost 5 bases and 5 bases respectively, with 13 bases between them. The CDR3 consists of 13 residues. Germline V CDR1 and CDR2: DFQATT, SNEGSKA (reference sequence). In nucleotides, the CDR3 is TGCAGTGCTGGCGGCAGGGAGAGAAACACCATATATTTT. Translating it yields CSAGGRERNTIYF.

This clonotype was seen many times. The chain links TRBV11-2 to TRBJ2-1; 11 positions match TRBD1. With V trimmed by 3 bases and J by 7 bases, 17 bases remained unmatched. Germline assignment: CDR1 SGHAT and CDR2 FQNNGV. The CDR3 loop spans 19 amino acids. CDR3 DNA: TGTGCCAGCAGCTTTAATCCGGGACAGGGGGTAAGAGGCGGGAATGAGCAGTTCTTC. Translated: CASSFNPGQGVRGGNEQFF. The full variable domain, in which reference TRBV11-2 and TRBJ2-1 provide the parts outside the CDR3, is EAGVAQSPRYKIIEKRQSVAFWCNPISGHATLYWYQQILGQGPKLLIQFQNNGVVDDSQLPKDRFSAERLKGVDSTLKIQPAKLEDSAVYLCASSFNPGQGVRGGNEQFFGPGTRLTVL.

The rearrangement joins TRBV7-2 to TRBJ2-7; either TRBD1 or TRBD2 may supply D (6 bases each). Trimming stripped 0 bases from V and 3 bases from J, with 12 bases between. The CDR3 consists of 15 residues. The germline CDR1 and CDR2 sequences are SGHTA and FQGNSA. The DNA of the CDR3 is TGTGCCAGCAGCTTAGCAGATAGGGGGGTCTACGAGCAGTACTTC. It translates to CASSLADRGVYEQYF.